Following are 21 T cell receptor beta chains from one sample sequenced in a study of early T cells in non-severe SARS-CoV-2 infection. TCRdb processed the 5' RACE reads anew with MiXCR; each CDR3 protein has one entry. Here the sample spans over 50,000 distinct CDR3 sequences, around 7.7% being singletons. Sequenced material: whole blood, taken at baseline. The receptors originated from an adult who was a healthcare worker with PCR-confirmed SARS-CoV-2 infection or an uninfected control (not recorded which).

Only a few counts were recorded for this clonotype. The genes are TRBV30 and TRBJ2-7, with TRBD1 identical over 7 bases. The CDR3 consists of 14 residues. Trimming cost V 0 bases and J 5 bases; bases outside gene matches: 7. Germline CDR1 and CDR2: GTSNPN and SVGIG (reference sequence). The CDR3 DNA sequence: TGTGCCTGGAGTGTTTTAACAGGGGTACACGAGCAGTACTTC. Translating it yields CAWSVLTGVHEQYF.

This clonotype was detected many times. This chain uses TRBV7-9 with TRBJ2-3; D might be TRBD1 or TRBD2, each matching 6 bases. The CDR3 loop spans 15 amino acids. Germline CDR1 reads SEHNR; CDR2 reads FQNEAQ (reference sequence). The V and J ends lost 3 bases and 2 bases respectively, with 12 bases between them. CDR3 protein: CASSFGGRTTDTQYF. The CDR3 DNA sequence: TGTGCCAGCAGCTTTGGGGGGCGCACCACAGATACGCAGTATTTT.

The table lists this clonotype with a few counts. The rearrangement links TRBV7-8 to TRBJ2-5, with 13 nucleotides matching TRBD2. Germline lookup yields CDR1 SGHVS and CDR2 FQNEAQ. This CDR3 is 20 amino acids long. V lost 11 bases and J lost 0; bases outside the gene matches: 21. CDR3 nucleotide sequence: TGTGCCGGACAGGGTACCGGACAGGGGACTAGCGGGGTAGACCAAGAGACCCAGTACTTC. Its translation is CAGQGTGQGTSGVDQETQYF.

This chain uses TRBV7-9 with TRBJ2-7, with 14 bases identical to TRBD2. The CDR3 sequence is 16 residues long. The junction had 9 bases not matched to a gene; V was cut back by 5 bases and J by 6 bases. Germline V gene sequence: CDR1 SEHNR, CDR2 FQNEAQ (reference sequence). CDR3 nucleotides: TGTGCCAGCAGCGATCCGGGACTAGCGGGAGTCTCCGAGCAGTACTTC. This gives the protein CASSDPGLAGVSEQYF.

In its sample, this clonotype was seen many times. The chain joins TRBV28 to TRBJ2-2; D possibly corresponds to TRBD1 (6 bases). Trimming removed 3 bases from V and 1 base from J, with 12 bases in between. Looked up from germline, CDR1 is MDHEN and CDR2 is SYDVKM. The CDR3 is 16 amino acids. CDR3 nucleotides: TGTGCCAGCAGTTTGATTGCAGGGGTGAACACCGGGGAGCTGTTTTTT. Its translation: CASSLIAGVNTGELFF.

V is TRBV21-1 and J is TRBJ2-7; whether TRBD2, the table's D call, matches the DNA was not checked. TRBV21-1 represents a pseudogene. The CDR3 loop spans 17 amino acids. The CDR3 sequence is CASSGPHGLAHGREQYF. CDR3 nucleotides: TGTGCCAGCAGCGGTCCCCACGGCCTAGCGCACGGACGGGAGCAGTACTTC.

This chain connects TRBV7-2 to TRBJ1-6; D uncertain. V shed 1 base and J shed 7 bases, with 11 bases lying between them. The V gene's germline CDR1 is SGHTA and CDR2 FQGNSA. The CDR3 covers 15 residues. The CDR3 DNA sequence: TGTGCCAGCAGCTTAGGTCGGCAGAGAAATTCACCCCTCCACTTT. Protein: CASSLGRQRNSPLHF.

This chain uses TRBV6-2 or TRBV6-3 with TRBJ1-2, with D unresolved. Trimming took off 3 bases at V and 3 bases at J, with 5 bases between the two ends. Germline V CDR1 and CDR2: MNHEY, SVGEGT. This CDR3 has 12 amino acids. The DNA for the CDR3 is TGTGCCAGCAGTTATCAGTACTATGGCTACACCTTC. It yields the protein CASSYQYYGYTF.

This clonotype has just a few counts. The chain uses TRBV7-2 and TRBJ2-7, with a weak D call TRBD2 (6 bases). Trimming removed 2 bases at V and 2 bases at J, with 13 bases between. There are 15 residues in the CDR3. Germline V gene lookup returns CDR1 SGHTA and CDR2 FQGNSA. The chain's CDR3 is CASSLRASATYEQYF. The CDR3 coding sequence is TGTGCCAGCAGCTTACGGGCTAGCGCGACCTACGAGCAGTACTTC.

This clonotype showed up just a few times. The V and J genes are TRBV5-6 and TRBJ2-1; 7 bases are a match to TRBD2. Germline V gene lookup returns CDR1 SGHDT and CDR2 YYEEEE. The V gene end was trimmed by 2 bases and the J gene end by 7 bases; junction bases not matched to a gene: 9. This CDR3 is 15 amino acids long. CDR3 DNA sequence: TGTGCCAGCAGCTTTTGGAGGTCGCGGGGGAATGAGCAGTTCTTC. This translates into CASSFWRSRGNEQFF.

This clonotype showed up many times. The genes are TRBV12-3 or TRBV12-4 and TRBJ2-7; 7 bases are a match to TRBD2. The CDR3 sequence is 15 residues long. The junction had 3 bases not matched to a gene; V was cut back by 1 base and J by 0 bases. In DNA, the CDR3 is TGTGCCAGCAGTTTAGATGGCGGGAGCTCCTACGAGCAGTACTTC. Translation: CASSLDGGSSYEQYF.

This clonotype was detected many times. The chain recombines TRBV20-1 with TRBJ2-7; 8 nucleotides match TRBD2. The CDR3 extends over 13 amino acids. Germline values: CDR1 DFQATT, CDR2 SNEGSKA (reference sequence). V lost 5 bases to trimming and J lost 5 bases; unmatched junction nucleotides: 8. The CDR3 DNA is TGCAGTGCTCTTCGGACTAGCACCGACGAGCAGTACTTC. Encoded protein: CSALRTSTDEQYF.

This clonotype appeared many times. The chain employs TRBV14 and TRBJ2-3; 13 bases agree with TRBD2. CDR1 is SGHDN and CDR2 is FVKESK in the germline V gene. V was pared by 4 bases and J by 4 bases, with 5 bases of the junction left unmatched. This CDR3 has 16 amino acids. The CDR3: CASSRMGLAGPDTQYF. For the CDR3, the DNA is TGTGCCAGCAGCCGGATGGGACTAGCGGGACCAGATACGCAGTATTTT.

V is TRBV2 and J is TRBJ2-2; TRBD2 matches at 8 bases. The germline CDR1 and CDR2 sequences are SNHLY and FYNNEI. V shed 3 bases and J 8 bases; nucleotides not matched to a gene: 8. The CDR3 runs 15 residues. The CDR3 coding sequence is TGTGCCAGCAGTGATCGGACTAGCAAGAGAGGGGAGCTGTTTTTT. It yields the protein CASSDRTSKRGELFF.

This clonotype was seen a handful of times. The rearrangement joins TRBV6-6 to TRBJ2-7, with 9 positions matching TRBD2. The V gene end was trimmed by 5 bases and the J gene end by 0 bases; junction bases not matched to a gene: 11. The CDR3 totals 17 residues. Germline CDR1 reads MNHNY; CDR2 reads SVGAGI (reference sequence). The CDR3 DNA reads TGTGCCAGCAGTAGGTTGGTCCTAGCGGGGTTCTCCTACGAGCAGTACTTC. It codes for CASSRLVLAGFSYEQYF.

This clonotype came up many times. DNA for the CDR3: TGCGCCAGCAGCCAGTTCGGGAGTCAAGAGACCCAGTACTTC. It encodes CASSQFGSQETQYF. The chain recombines TRBV4-1 with TRBJ2-5, with D perhaps matching TRBD2 (6 bases). CDR3 size: 14 residues. The ends were cut back, 3 bases at V and 2 bases at J, with 10 bases in the middle. Germline CDR1 is MGHRA and CDR2 is YSYEKL.

This clonotype was counted only a few times. J is TRBJ2-3 and V is TRBV11-2; 7 positions match TRBD2. This CDR3 region has 14 residues. V was pared by 7 bases and J by 2 bases, with 6 bases of the junction left unmatched. Per germline, CDR1 SGHAT and CDR2 FQNNGV. CDR3 sequence: CASTGAGHTDTQYF. DNA for the CDR3: TGTGCCAGCACCGGAGCGGGGCACACAGATACGCAGTATTTT.

The chain has TRBV6-2 or TRBV6-3 and TRBJ2-7; TRBD2 agrees at 14 bases. This CDR3 is 16 amino acids long. Trimming removed 6 bases from V and 4 bases from J; junction bases left unmatched: 8. Looked up from germline, CDR1 is MNHEY and CDR2 is SVGEGT. The CDR3 nucleotides are TGTGCCAGCAGCCGCGGGACTAGCGGGAGAGGTTACGAGCAGTACTTC. Translated: CASSRGTSGRGYEQYF.

V usage is TRBV15 and J usage is TRBJ2-7; D unresolved. The V gene's germline CDR1 is LNHNV and CDR2 YYDKDF (reference sequence). V dropped 0 bases and J dropped 5 bases, with 8 bases sitting between them. The CDR3 has 13 amino acids. CDR3 protein: CATSRDFVDEQYF. The CDR3 DNA reads as TGTGCCACCAGCAGAGATTTTGTGGACGAGCAGTACTTC.

The genes are TRBV5-5 and TRBJ1-3; D is unresolved. The CDR3 extends over 16 amino acids. The germline V gene encodes CDR1 SGHKS and CDR2 YYEKEE (reference sequence). V was clipped by 0 bases and J by 4 bases, with 14 bases between them. The CDR3 DNA sequence: TGTGCCAGCAGCTTGGTGGAGGGAGTTTACGGAAACACCATATATTTT. Translation: CASSLVEGVYGNTIYF.

The table lists this clonotype with a few counts. The junction differs from germline at one of its ends, possibly a read error. This chain joins TRBV12-3 or TRBV12-4 and TRBJ2-1; 10 bases line up with TRBD2. The CDR3 sequence is 16 residues long. The CDR3 nucleotides are TGTGCCAGCAGTTCAACTAGCGGGACCTCCCACAATGAGCAGTTCTTC. This translates into CASSSTSGTSHNEQFF.